This T cell receptor beta chain was recovered during a study of shared clonotypes between healthy human individuals. About the study: Every donor yielded three CD4 naive, three CD4 memory, two CD8 naive and one CD8 memory plate.

Findings of the study overall: Incomplete sequencing of sorted subsets was indicated by rarefaction despite large depth.

Notes on this clone: Its antigen is currently unknown.

The naive CD8 subset, CD45RO-negative cells positively selected for CCR7, excluded terminally differentiated effector memory CD45RA+ cells. The repertoire was sequenced with immunoSEQ multiplex PCR; TCRdb's copy has only in-frame clones and lacks some. The sample carries around 620,000 clones, about 95% recorded once. The receptor comes from a woman younger than 45 in good health. Sample: naive CD8+ T cells sorted from blood.

CDR3 in amino acids: CASSGVQNSNQPQHF. The CDR3 DNA is TGTGCCAGTAGTGGGGTACAGAATAGCAATCAGCCCCAGCATTTT. V and J are TRBV19 and TRBJ1-5; D is ambiguous. Germline V gives CDR1 LNHDA, CDR2 SQIVND (reference sequence). The CDR3 covers 15 residues. The ends were cut back, 5 bases at V and 0 bases at J, with 11 bases in the middle.